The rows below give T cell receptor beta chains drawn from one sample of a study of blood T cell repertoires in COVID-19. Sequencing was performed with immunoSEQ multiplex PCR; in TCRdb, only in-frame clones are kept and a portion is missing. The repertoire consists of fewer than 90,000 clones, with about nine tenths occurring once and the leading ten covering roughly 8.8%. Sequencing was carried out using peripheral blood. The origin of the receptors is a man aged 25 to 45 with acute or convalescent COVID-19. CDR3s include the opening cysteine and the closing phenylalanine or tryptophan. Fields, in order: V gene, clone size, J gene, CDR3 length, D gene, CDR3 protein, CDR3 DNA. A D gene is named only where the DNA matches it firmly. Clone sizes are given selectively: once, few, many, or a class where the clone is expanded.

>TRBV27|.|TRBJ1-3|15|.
CASRAGVNSGNTIYF
TGTGCCAGCAGGGCAGGTGTAAACTCTGGAAACACCATATATTTT
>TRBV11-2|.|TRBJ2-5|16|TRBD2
CASSHLLGGRGETQYF
TGTGCCAGCAGCCACCTCCTGGGCGGGAGGGGAGAGACCCAGTACTTC
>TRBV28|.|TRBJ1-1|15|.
CASSYNPPPNTEAFF
TGTGCCAGCAGCTATAACCCTCCTCCGAACACTGAAGCTTTCTTT
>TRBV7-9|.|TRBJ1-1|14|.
CASSPRTRNTEAFF
TGTGCCAGCAGCCCACGGACAAGGAACACTGAAGCTTTCTTT
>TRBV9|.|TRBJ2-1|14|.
CASSEMDNYNEQFF
TGTGCCAGCAGCGAGATGGACAACTACAATGAGCAGTTCTTC
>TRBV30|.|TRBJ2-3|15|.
CAWSVEGQVTDTQYF
TGTGCCTGGAGTGTTGAAGGACAAGTTACAGATACGCAGTATTTT
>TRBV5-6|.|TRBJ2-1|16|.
CASSFTSRPSYNEQFF
TGTGCCAGCAGCTTCACATCCCGTCCCTCCTACAATGAGCAGTTCTTC
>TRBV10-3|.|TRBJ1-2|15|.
CAISAVGTSTSGYTF
TGTGCCATCAGTGCCGTTGGGACATCTACGAGTGGCTACACCTTC
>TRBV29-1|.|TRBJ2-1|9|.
CSVDFEQFF
TGCAGCGTTGACTTTGAGCAGTTCTTC
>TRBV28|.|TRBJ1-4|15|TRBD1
CASSSPDRVGEKLFF
TGTGCCAGCAGTTCACCGGACAGGGTGGGAGAAAAACTGTTTTTT
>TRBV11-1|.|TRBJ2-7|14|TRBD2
CASSLRSGSLVQYF
TGTGCCAGCAGCTTACGTAGCGGGAGTTTGGTGCAGTACTTC
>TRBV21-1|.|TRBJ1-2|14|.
CASSKDEECYGYTF
TGTGCCAGCAGCAAAGATGAGGAATGCTATGGCTACACCTTC
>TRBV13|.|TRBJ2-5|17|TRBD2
CASSTRKGLAGPETQYF
TGTGCCAGCAGCACCAGAAAGGGACTAGCGGGTCCCGAGACCCAGTACTTC
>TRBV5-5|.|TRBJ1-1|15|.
CASSWRDGWNTEAFF
TGTGCCAGCAGCTGGAGGGACGGATGGAACACTGAAGCTTTCTTT
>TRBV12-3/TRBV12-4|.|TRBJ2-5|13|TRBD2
CASSSGTRETQYF
TGTGCCAGCAGTTCCGGGACTAGGGAGACCCAGTACTTC
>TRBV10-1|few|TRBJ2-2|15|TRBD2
CASSNSGGLTGELFF
TGCGCCAGCAGCAATAGCGGGGGGCTCACCGGGGAGCTGTTTTTT
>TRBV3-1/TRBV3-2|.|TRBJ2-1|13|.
CASSPGLANEQFF
TGTGCCAGCAGCCCCGGACTTGCCAATGAGCAGTTCTTC
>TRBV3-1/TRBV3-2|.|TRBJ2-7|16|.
CASSQDERSRVYEQYF
TGTGCCAGCAGCCAAGATGAACGTTCCAGGGTCTACGAGCAGTACTTC
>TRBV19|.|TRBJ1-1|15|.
CASNFKSGMNTEAFF
TGTGCCAGTAATTTTAAGTCCGGGATGAACACTGAAGCTTTCTTT
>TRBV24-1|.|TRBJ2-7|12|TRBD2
CATSTSGRQQYF
TGTGCCACCAGTACTAGCGGGAGGCAGCAGTACTTC
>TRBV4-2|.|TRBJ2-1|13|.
CASSQDLGDEQFF
TGTGCCAGCAGCCAAGATCTGGGCGATGAGCAGTTCTTC
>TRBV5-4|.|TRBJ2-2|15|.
CASSPGGLGTGELFF
TGTGCCAGCAGCCCCGGAGGGCTGGGGACCGGGGAGCTGTTTTTT
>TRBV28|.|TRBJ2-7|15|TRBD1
CASKPGTGRTYEQYF
TGTGCCAGCAAGCCCGGGACAGGGCGCACCTACGAGCAGTACTTC
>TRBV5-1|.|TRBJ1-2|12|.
CASSLGQIGYTF
TGCGCCAGCAGCTTGGGACAGATTGGCTACACCTTC
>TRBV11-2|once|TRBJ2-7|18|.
CASSFELPGQLGGYEQYF
TGTGCCAGCAGCTTTGAATTACCCGGACAGCTCGGAGGCTACGAGCAGTACTTC
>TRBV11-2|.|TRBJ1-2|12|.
CASSNERGVTTF
TGTGCCAGCAGCAATGAGCGGGGAGTAACAACCTTC
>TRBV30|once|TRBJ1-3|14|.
CAWDPGSSGNTIYF
TGTGCCTGGGATCCGGGGTCCTCTGGAAACACCATATATTTT
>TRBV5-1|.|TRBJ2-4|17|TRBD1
CASSSTGTELAKNIQYF
TGCGCCAGCAGCTCCACCGGGACAGAGCTAGCCAAAAACATTCAGTACTTC